This TCR beta chain was observed in a study of CD8 T cells in ankylosing spondylitis. Study outcomes and limitations: Seemingly distinctive of ankylosing spondylitis blood was a TCR beta motif formed by eight highly homologous variants.

This clonotype was counted many times. What it binds is unknown. CDR1 is LNHNV and CDR2 is YYDKDF in the germline V gene (reference sequence). V was trimmed by 0 bases and J by 4 bases, leaving 12 bases between them. The CDR3 contains 15 residues. From the 5' RACE reads, TCRdb called clonotypes with MiXCR, one entry per CDR3 protein. The sample contains about 460,000 distinct CDR3 sequences, roughly 5.2% of which appear only once. Sequenced input: blood, either unsorted or a sorted T cell fraction (not recorded which). The source is a male donor with ankylosing spondylitis. The V gene is TRBV15, the J gene TRBJ1-2; D is ambiguous. Here the CDR3 DNA reads TGTGCCACCAGCAGAGATTCTACCGGGAGCTATGGCTACACCTTC. Translation gives CATSRDSTGSYGYTF.